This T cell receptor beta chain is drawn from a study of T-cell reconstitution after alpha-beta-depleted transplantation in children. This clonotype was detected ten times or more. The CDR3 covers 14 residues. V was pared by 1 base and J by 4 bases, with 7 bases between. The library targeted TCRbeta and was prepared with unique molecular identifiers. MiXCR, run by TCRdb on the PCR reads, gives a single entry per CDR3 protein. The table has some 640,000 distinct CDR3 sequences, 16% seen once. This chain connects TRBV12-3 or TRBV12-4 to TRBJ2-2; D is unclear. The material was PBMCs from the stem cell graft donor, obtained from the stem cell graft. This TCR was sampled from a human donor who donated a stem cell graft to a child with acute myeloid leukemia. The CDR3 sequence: CASSLGSSTGELFF. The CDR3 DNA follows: TGTGCCAGCAGTTTAGGCAGCTCCACCGGGGAGCTGTTTTTT.